This T cell receptor beta chain was sequenced for a study of human T cells and chemical hapten exposure. Study-level background: Reading of the patch tests, which applied 0.01% DPC to the upper back, occurred at 6 days. The study's findings and limits: A positive correlation with patch test score was found for PT1 expanded TCR counts.

This CDR3 comprises 13 residues. The V gene lost 4 bases and the J gene lost 2 bases, with 9 bases spanning the gap. Unique molecular identifiers were affixed to discrete cDNA molecules within the library. TCRdb passed the RACE reads through MiXCR, listing each CDR3 protein once. Here the sample spans more than 75,000 distinct CDR3 sequences, approximately 9.3% being singletons. This clonotype occurred a few times. What it binds is unknown. This sample's time point: patch test 2, 6 weeks after DPC sensitization. Treatment denoted: therapeutic diphenylcyclopropenone sensitization with weekly scalp DPC. The template was total RNA from unfractionated whole blood.

The source is a woman between 40 and 50 years old with alopecia areata. Some clones in this sample may be carry-over from other donors' samples. Sequences were derived from whole blood, sampled in connection with sensitization to the hapten diphenylcyclopropenone (DPC). The rearrangement links TRBV12-3 or TRBV12-4 to TRBJ2-7, with D maybe TRBD2 (5 bases). CDR3 region: CASSSAGTYEQYF. As DNA, the CDR3 is TGTGCCAGCAGTTCCGCCGGGACCTACGAGCAGTACTTC.